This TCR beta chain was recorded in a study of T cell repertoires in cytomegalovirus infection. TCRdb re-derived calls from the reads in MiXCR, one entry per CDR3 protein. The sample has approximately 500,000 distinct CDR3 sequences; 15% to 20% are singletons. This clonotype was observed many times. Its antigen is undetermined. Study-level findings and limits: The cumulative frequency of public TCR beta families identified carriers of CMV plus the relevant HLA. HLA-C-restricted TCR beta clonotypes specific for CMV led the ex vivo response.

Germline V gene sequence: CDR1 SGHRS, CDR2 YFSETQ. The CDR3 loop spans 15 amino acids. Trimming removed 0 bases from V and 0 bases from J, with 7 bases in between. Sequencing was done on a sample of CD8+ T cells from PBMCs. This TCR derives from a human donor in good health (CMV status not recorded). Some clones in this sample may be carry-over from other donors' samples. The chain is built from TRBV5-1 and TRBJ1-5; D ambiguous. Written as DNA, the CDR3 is TGCGCCAGCAGCTTGGGGGTCCATAGCAATCAGCCCCAGCATTTT. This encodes CASSLGVHSNQPQHF.